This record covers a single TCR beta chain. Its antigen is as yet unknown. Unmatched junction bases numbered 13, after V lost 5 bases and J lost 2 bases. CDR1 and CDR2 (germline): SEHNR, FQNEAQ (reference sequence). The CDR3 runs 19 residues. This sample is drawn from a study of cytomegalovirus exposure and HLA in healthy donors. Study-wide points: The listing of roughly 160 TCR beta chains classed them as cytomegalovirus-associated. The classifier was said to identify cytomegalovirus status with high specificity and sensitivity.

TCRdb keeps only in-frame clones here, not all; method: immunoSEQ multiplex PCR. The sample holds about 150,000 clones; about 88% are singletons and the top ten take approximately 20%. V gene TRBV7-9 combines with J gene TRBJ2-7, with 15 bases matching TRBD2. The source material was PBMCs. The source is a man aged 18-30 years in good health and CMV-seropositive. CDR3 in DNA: TGTGCCAGCAGCGCAAATTCTGGGACTAGCGGGAGGATGCCCTACGAGCAGTACTTC. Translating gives CASSANSGTSGRMPYEQYF.